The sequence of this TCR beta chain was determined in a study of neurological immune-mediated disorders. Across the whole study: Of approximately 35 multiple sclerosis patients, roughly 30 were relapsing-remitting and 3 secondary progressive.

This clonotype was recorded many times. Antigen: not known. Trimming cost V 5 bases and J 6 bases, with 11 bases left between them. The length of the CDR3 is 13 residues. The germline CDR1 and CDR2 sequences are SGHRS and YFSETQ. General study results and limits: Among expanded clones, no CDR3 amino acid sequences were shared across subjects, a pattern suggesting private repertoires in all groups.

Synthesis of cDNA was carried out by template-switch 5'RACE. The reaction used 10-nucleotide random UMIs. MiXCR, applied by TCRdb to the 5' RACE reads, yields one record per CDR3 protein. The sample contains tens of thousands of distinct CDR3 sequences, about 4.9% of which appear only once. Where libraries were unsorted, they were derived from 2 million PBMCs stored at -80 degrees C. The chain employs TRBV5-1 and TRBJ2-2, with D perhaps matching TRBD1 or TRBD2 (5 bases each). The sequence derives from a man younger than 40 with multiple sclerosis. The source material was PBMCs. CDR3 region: CASSYLGAGELFF. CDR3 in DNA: TGCGCCAGCAGTTATTTGGGGGCCGGGGAGCTGTTTTTT.